This T cell receptor (beta chain) comes out of a study of T cell responses to AZD1222 COVID-19 vaccine. The study's findings and limits: CD4 TCRs covered the whole spike, strongest at regions 160-218 and 743-854. Baseline testing showed seropositivity in only a handful of AZD1222 recipients. In the spike-specific TCR repertoire, nearly half reportedly target unmutated variant regions.

Notes on this clone: The antigen remains undetermined.

TCRdb's copy holds only in-frame clones and misses some; the assay was immunoSEQ multiplex PCR. The table records about 150,000 clones, about nine tenths of them present only once. The V and J ends lost 5 bases and 5 bases respectively, with 15 bases between them. The V gene's germline CDR1 is SEHNR and CDR2 FQNEAQ (reference sequence). The CDR3 has 14 residues. The chain joins TRBV7-9 to TRBJ1-2; unclear D gene. The sample consisted of peripheral blood, taken 28 days after the second AZD1222 dose. This TCR derives from an adult who received the AZD1222 COVID-19 vaccine. The DNA for the CDR3 is TGTGCCAGCAGCACGGGGAGGGTGGAGTATGGCTACACCTTC. Protein product: CASSTGRVEYGYTF.